The 20 T cell receptor beta chains below come from one sample, sequenced in a study of blood T cells in healthy people across ages. The authors ran a second PCR of about 7 to 11 cycles using a sample-barcoded 5' primer and a J-beta primer mix. TCRdb processed the 5' RACE reads anew with MiXCR; each CDR3 protein has one entry. This repertoire shows more than 650,000 distinct CDR3 sequences, 20% to 25% found once; its top ten account for around a fifth. The sequenced sample was blood. These receptors came from a man aged 65 to 85 in good health.

This clonotype was seen a handful of times. CDR3 DNA: TGTGCCAGCAGTACTTTCTCTGGAAACACCATATATTTT. It translates to CASSTFSGNTIYF. The V call is TRBV2, the J call TRBJ1-3, with D hard to call. The CDR3 is 13 residues long. V was pared by 5 bases and J by 0 bases, with 5 bases between. CDR1 and CDR2 (germline): SNHLY, FYNNEI.

This clonotype was seen a few times. V gene TRBV29-1 combines with J gene TRBJ1-4, with 10 bases matching TRBD1. Trimming cost V 6 bases and J 6 bases; bases outside gene matches: 7. Per the germline V gene, CDR1 is SQVTM and CDR2 is ANQGSEA. The CDR3 is 14 residues long. The CDR3, as DNA: TGCAGCGTCATCCCCGGGACAGGGGATGAAAAACTGTTTTTT. Its protein product is CSVIPGTGDEKLFF. Full variable domain (outside the CDR3, taken from reference TRBV29-1 and TRBJ1-4): SAVISQKPSRDICQRGTSLTIQCQVDSQVTMMFWYRQQPGQSLTLIATANQGSEATYESGFVIDKFPISRPNLTFSTLTVSNMSPEDSSIYLCSVIPGTGDEKLFFGSGTQLSVL.

The chain joins TRBV20-1 to TRBJ1-2, with D maybe TRBD1 (5 bases). The germline CDR1 and CDR2 sequences are DFQATT and SNEGSKA (reference sequence). This CDR3 spans 13 amino acids. Trimming removed 6 bases at V and 0 bases at J, with 11 bases between. CDR3 amino acids: CSAPIGANYGYTF. For the CDR3, the DNA is TGCAGTGCCCCAATAGGGGCTAACTATGGCTACACCTTC.

The chain uses TRBV2 and TRBJ2-1; tentative D call: TRBD1 (6 bases). The DNA end is more similar to TRBJ2-7, so the J call may be wrong. The CDR3 is made up of 16 amino acids. Germline V gene data show CDR1 as SNHLY and CDR2 as FYNNEI. The CDR3: CASRVQGALLLYEQYF. The CDR3, as DNA: TGTGCCAGCAGGGTACAGGGAGCCCTCCTCCTCTACGAGCAGTACTTC.

The chain links TRBV12-3 or TRBV12-4 to TRBJ2-4; 9 nucleotides align to TRBD1. V lost 8 bases to trimming and J lost 8 bases; unmatched junction nucleotides: 1. This CDR3 has 11 residues. Written as DNA, the CDR3 is TGTGCCAGCCGACAGGGGGACATTCAGTACTTC. This translates into CASRQGDIQYF.

The chain joins TRBV6-6 to TRBJ2-7; 8 positions match TRBD2. V lost 0 bases to trimming and J lost 6 bases; unmatched junction nucleotides: 4. Germline V gene sequence: CDR1 MNHNY, CDR2 SVGAGI (reference sequence). The CDR3 totals 14 residues. This CDR3 reads CASSYSGSGIEQYV. The CDR3 nucleotides read TGTGCCAGCAGTTACTCTGGTAGCGGGATCGAGCAGTACGTC.

This clonotype was observed many times. The V gene is TRBV2, the J gene TRBJ2-3, with 10 bases identical to TRBD2. Germline trimming cut 6 bases from V and 2 bases from J; bases unmatched to any gene: 8. The CDR3 extends over 16 amino acids. CDR1 is SNHLY, CDR2 FYNNEI, per germline. DNA of the CDR3: TGTGCCAGCAGCCTACTAGCGGGGCCTAACACAGATACGCAGTATTTT. Translated, it gives CASSLLAGPNTDTQYF.

This clonotype was seen a handful of times. This rearrangement joins TRBV29-1 to TRBJ2-7, with D uncertain. Germline values: CDR1 SQVTM, CDR2 ANQGSEA. This CDR3 has 12 residues. The V and J ends lost 5 bases and 2 bases respectively, with 10 bases between them. As DNA, the CDR3 is TGCAGCGTTAACGACGGTACCTACGAGCAGTACTTC. Translated: CSVNDGTYEQYF.

There are a few counts of this clonotype. It is likely a read error, because the conserved phenylalanine at the end of the CDR3 is missing. The chain carries TRBV4-1 and TRBJ2-3; unclear D gene. Trimming shortened V by 1 base and J by 2 bases, and 13 bases separated the two germline ends. There are 16 residues in the CDR3. Germline CDR1 is MGHRA and CDR2 is YSYEKL. CDR3 residues: CASSQANGFLTDTQYS. CDR3 DNA sequence: TGCGCCAGCAGCCAAGCCAACGGATTCCTCACAGATACGCAGTATTCT.

The J gene is TRBJ2-1, the V gene TRBV20-1; D possibly corresponds to TRBD2 (5 bases). The germline gives CDR1 DFQATT, CDR2 SNEGSKA (reference sequence). The ends were cut back, 3 bases at V and 6 bases at J, with 12 bases in the middle. This CDR3 comprises 13 residues. The chain's CDR3 is CSASRETRNEQFF. DNA for the CDR3: TGCAGTGCTAGTAGGGAGACCCGCAATGAGCAGTTCTTC.

The chain couples TRBV20-1 to TRBJ2-5; the match to TRBD2 covers 12 bases. The J call may be faulty, since TRBJ2-1 better matches the DNA end. This CDR3 is 16 amino acids long. CDR1 is DFQATT and CDR2 is SNEGSKA in the germline V gene (reference sequence). CDR3 DNA sequence: TGCAGTGCTAGAGACCGACTAGCGGGAGTGGTGAATGAGCAGTTCTTC. Amino acids: CSARDRLAGVVNEQFF.

The chain uses TRBV28 and TRBJ2-4; 9 bases map to TRBD1. Germline V lookup: CDR1 MDHEN, CDR2 SYDVKM. V shed 6 bases and J 1 base; nucleotides not matched to a gene: 7. The CDR3 is made up of 16 amino acids. CDR3 region: CASSLTGGGAKNIQYF. The CDR3 DNA reads as TGTGCCAGCAGCCTGACAGGGGGGGGGGCCAAAAACATTCAGTACTTC.

The CDR3 loop is CASSHSTSGIFEQFF. Here the CDR3 DNA reads TGTGCCAGCAGCCATAGCACTAGCGGGATCTTTGAACAGTTCTTC. The chain links TRBV3-1 to TRBJ2-5, with 10 bases fitting TRBD2. The J call may be faulty, since TRBJ2-1 better matches the DNA end. CDR1 is LGHDT, CDR2 YNNKEL, per germline (reference sequence). CDR3 length equals 15 residues.

V is TRBV5-5 and J is TRBJ2-2, with no clear D. Trimming shortened V by 2 bases and J by 1 base, and 12 bases separated the two germline ends. This CDR3 contains 16 residues. Germline V lookup: CDR1 SGHKS, CDR2 YYEKEE (reference sequence). The CDR3 DNA sequence: TGTGCCAGCAGCTTTTTTCGTTCGGAGAACACCGGGGAGCTGTTTTTT. Translated: CASSFFRSENTGELFF. Combining the CDR3 with reference TRBV5-5 and TRBJ2-2 gives the whole variable domain DAGVTQSPTHLIKTRGQQVTLRCSPISGHKSVSWYQQVLGQGPQFIFQYYEKEERGRGNFPDRFSARQFPNYSSELNVNALLLGDSALYLCASSFFRSENTGELFFGEGSRLTVL.

CDR3: CASSLISLAAYNEQFF. CDR3 DNA sequence: TGCGCCAGCAGCTTAATCAGTCTAGCGGCCTACAATGAGCAGTTCTTC. The J gene is TRBJ2-1, the V gene TRBV5-1, with 7 positions matching TRBD2. This CDR3 is built from 16 residues. Germline CDR1 SGHRS, CDR2 YFSETQ. V dropped 2 bases and J dropped 2; count of bases not matched to a gene: 7.

V and J are TRBV5-5 and TRBJ2-7; possibly TRBD1 for D (6 bases). This CDR3 is built from 13 residues. Per germline, CDR1 SGHKS and CDR2 YYEKEE (reference sequence). V shed 4 bases and J shed 2 bases, with 10 bases lying between them. CDR3 nucleotides: TGTGCCAGCAGCGAGAGGACAGCCTACGAGCAGTACTTC. Its protein is CASSERTAYEQYF.

In this sample, this clonotype turned up a few times. The rearrangement links TRBV3-1 to TRBJ1-2; D possibly corresponds to TRBD1 (5 bases). CDR3 length: 14 amino acids. Per germline, CDR1 LGHDT and CDR2 YNNKEL (reference sequence). V was pared by 4 bases and J by 6 bases, with 15 bases between. The CDR3 here is CASSPGATLNGYTF. CDR3 nucleotides: TGTGCCAGCAGCCCCGGGGCAACGTTGAATGGCTACACCTTC. Combining the CDR3 with reference TRBV3-1 and TRBJ1-2 gives the whole variable domain DTAVSQTPKYLVTQMGNDKSIKCEQNLGHDTMYWYKQDSKKFLKIMFSYNNKELIINETVPNRFSPKSPDKAHLNLHINSLELGDSAVYFCASSPGATLNGYTFGSGTRLTVV.

V gene TRBV23-1 combines with J gene TRBJ2-1, with 8 bases aligning to TRBD2. TRBV23-1 is given ORF status, its function remaining uncertain. Trimming removed 0 bases from V and 4 bases from J; junction bases left unmatched: 8. This CDR3 spans 17 amino acids. For the CDR3, the DNA is TGCGCCAGCAGTCAATCCCTAGCGGGTCAGGATTACAATGAGCAGTTCTTC. Its protein is CASSQSLAGQDYNEQFF.

V is TRBV27 and J is TRBJ1-2; 9 nucleotides line up with TRBD1. V was pared by 5 bases and J by 0 bases, with 4 bases of the junction left unmatched. Germline V gives CDR1 MNHEY, CDR2 SMNVEV (reference sequence). The CDR3 is 15 residues long. The CDR3 sequence: CASSPRTGANYGYTF. The CDR3 bases are TGTGCCAGCAGTCCGAGGACAGGGGCTAACTATGGCTACACCTTC.

With regard to this clonotype: Without the conserved terminal phenylalanine or tryptophan, this CDR3 likely stems from a read error. The chain is built from TRBV5-1 and TRBJ1-2; D might be TRBD1 (5 bases). The CDR3 contains 14 residues. The germline gives CDR1 SGHRS, CDR2 YFSETQ. CDR3 bases: TGCGCCTGCAGCGGCTCTGGGACGGCCTATGGCTACACCTCC. This gives the protein CACSGSGTAYGYTS.